This entry lists 31 T cell receptor beta chains sequenced from one sample in a study of shared clonotypes between healthy human individuals. Clones were sequenced by immunoSEQ multiplex PCR, and TCRdb holds only the in-frame ones, with some missing. The data hold about 1.1 million clones, with approximately 80% observed a single time. Sequencing was carried out using memory CD4+ T cells from PBMCs. Described subset: CD45RA-negative fraction. The receptors were sampled from a man in his late teens or twenties in good health. Some clones in this sample may be carry-over from other donors' samples.

The genes are TRBV10-3 and TRBJ2-7; 7 nucleotides align to TRBD2. The CDR3 consists of 16 residues. V dropped 10 bases and J dropped 2; count of bases not matched to a gene: 17. CDR1 ENHRY and CDR2 SYGVKD come from the germline V gene. The CDR3 reads CASQAGVGRMTYEQYF. CDR3 DNA: TGTGCCAGTCAGGCGGGGGTTGGGCGTATGACCTACGAGCAGTACTTC.

The gene calls are TRBV27 and TRBJ2-7, with a tentative D call TRBD1 (5 bases). The CDR3 totals 16 residues. The germline gives CDR1 MNHEY, CDR2 SMNVEV (reference sequence). V was pared by 2 bases and J by 3 bases, with 17 bases between. CDR3 DNA: TGTGCCAGCAGTTTACGGATAGACAGCGACGTCTACGAGCAGTACTTC. Its protein is CASSLRIDSDVYEQYF.

The genes are TRBV28 and TRBJ1-4; TRBD1 matches at 10 bases. The CDR3 contains 16 residues. CDR1 and CDR2 (germline): MDHEN, SYDVKM. V shed 5 bases and J 2 bases; nucleotides not matched to a gene: 5. CDR3: CASSPDRGRTNEKLFF. DNA of the CDR3: TGTGCCAGCAGTCCCGACAGGGGGCGGACTAATGAAAAACTGTTTTTT.

The V gene is TRBV5-6, the J gene TRBJ2-3, with 16 positions matching TRBD2. The J segment lost 2 bases and the V segment lost 0 bases, leaving 3 bases of the junction unmatched. Germline V gene data show CDR1 as SGHDT and CDR2 as YYEEEE. The CDR3 loop spans 18 amino acids. The CDR3 is CASSLAGTSGRVTDTQYF. CDR3 coding DNA: TGTGCCAGCAGCTTGGCCGGGACTAGCGGGAGGGTCACAGATACGCAGTATTTT.

The sample holds a few counts of this clone. The rearrangement joins TRBV15 to TRBJ2-5; no firm D call. The V end lost 0 bases, the J end lost 5 bases, and 10 bases lay between the germline ends. CDR1 and CDR2 from the germline V gene are LNHNV and YYDKDF (reference sequence). The CDR3 loop spans 14 amino acids. The CDR3 DNA sequence: TGTGCCACCAGCAGAGATGGTGGTAAGGAGACCCAGTACTTC. Translation: CATSRDGGKETQYF.

With regard to this clone: A much larger clone differs from this one at a single base, so this may be a read error. The chain recombines TRBV7-8 with TRBJ1-1; no firm D call. The CDR3 spans 13 residues. V shed 1 base and J shed 2 bases, with 5 bases lying between them. Germline V gives CDR1 SGHVS, CDR2 FQNEAQ. The CDR3 region has the DNA TGTGCCAGCAGCTTAGGCAGTAACACTGAAGCTTTCTTT. It encodes CASSLGSNTEAFF.

The chain uses TRBV2 and TRBJ1-2; D gene ambiguous. The CDR3 is 12 residues long. Germline lookup yields CDR1 SNHLY and CDR2 FYNNEI. V was shortened by 11 bases and J by 1 base, with 11 bases between the two germline ends. The CDR3 here is CAADGSNYGYTF. The CDR3 DNA reads as TGTGCCGCCGACGGAAGTAACTATGGCTACACCTTC.

This clone appeared many times. This chain links TRBV5-1 with TRBJ1-1; D gene unclear. This CDR3 has 17 residues. Trimming left V 0 bases short and J 2 bases short, with 17 bases between. Germline CDR1 SGHRS, CDR2 YFSETQ. CDR3 coding DNA: TGCGCCAGCAGCTTGGTGCCGGGTTCGGGAGACAACACTGAAGCTTTCTTT. This sequence encodes CASSLVPGSGDNTEAFF.

This clone was detected only a few times. The rearrangement links TRBV6-5 to TRBJ2-4, with a weak D call TRBD2 (5 bases). Looked up from germline, CDR1 is MNHEY and CDR2 is SVGAGI. Trimming removed 5 bases at V and 12 bases at J, with 20 bases between. The CDR3 is 14 residues long. CDR3 loop: CASSDWRPSPSQYF. Here the CDR3 DNA reads TGTGCCAGCAGTGATTGGCGTCCTAGCCCCTCTCAGTACTTC.

V gene TRBV5-4 combines with J gene TRBJ2-7; 7 positions agree with TRBD1. Germline loops: CDR1 SGHNT, CDR2 YYREEE (reference sequence). The CDR3 has 14 residues. V lost 6 bases, J lost 2 bases, and 8 bases stayed unmatched. The CDR3 spells CASTLQGSPYEQYF. CDR3 DNA sequence: TGTGCCAGCACCCTACAGGGGAGCCCCTACGAGCAGTACTTC.

The J gene is TRBJ2-5, the V gene TRBV5-1; no firm D call. CDR1 is SGHRS and CDR2 is YFSETQ in the germline V gene. V gave up 0 bases and J gave up 0 bases, with 6 bases separating them. The CDR3 loop spans 14 amino acids. CDR3 region: CASSLVPNQETQYF. The CDR3 DNA follows: TGCGCCAGCAGCTTGGTGCCGAACCAAGAGACCCAGTACTTC.

The chain recombines TRBV18 with TRBJ1-5; 7 nucleotides line up with TRBD1. CDR1 is KGHSH and CDR2 is LQKENI in the germline V gene. The CDR3 contains 16 residues. J gave up 4 bases and V 3 bases, and 9 bases lay outside the gene matches. The CDR3 DNA follows: TGTGCCAGCTCACCGCTCGGGACAGCAATGAATCAGCCCCAGCATTTT. As protein: CASSPLGTAMNQPQHF.

This chain connects TRBV9 to TRBJ1-1; D is undetermined. Germline V CDR1 and CDR2: SGDLS, YYNGEE. Trimming cost V 10 bases and J 0 bases, with 10 bases left between them. The CDR3 contains 12 residues. The CDR3 here is CASGHMNTEAFF. The CDR3 DNA follows: TGTGCCTCCGGGCATATGAACACTGAAGCTTTCTTT.

This clone was seen just once. The chain uses TRBV5-4 and TRBJ2-2, with 15 bases identical to TRBD2. J lost 3 bases, V lost 2 bases, and 5 bases had no gene match. CDR3 length: 18 amino acids. Germline V gives CDR1 SGHNT, CDR2 YYREEE (reference sequence). The CDR3, as DNA: TGTGCCAGCAGCTTCGGACTAGCGGGAGGGCCGGACACCGGGGAGCTGTTTTTT. Encoded protein: CASSFGLAGGPDTGELFF.

This clone was recorded once. Other nucleotide sequences from this sample produce the same CDR3. The V gene is TRBV7-8, the J gene TRBJ2-3; D remains ambiguous. V lost 1 base and J lost 5, with 4 bases in between. Germline CDR1 and CDR2: SGHVS and FQNEAQ. CDR3 length: 12 residues. This chain's CDR3 is CASSLVGDTQYF. The CDR3 DNA reads TGTGCCAGCAGCTTAGTAGGAGATACGCAGTATTTT.

This clone appeared a few times. The identical CDR3 is also encoded by other nucleotide sequences in the sample. The chain carries TRBV2 and TRBJ1-2; D unclear. This CDR3 comprises 12 residues. The germline V gene has CDR1 SNHLY and CDR2 FYNNEI. The V end was cut by 4 bases, the J end by 5 bases, with 8 bases between. In nucleotides, the CDR3 is TGTGCCAGCAGTGGACGGTCATATGGCTACACCTTC. Protein product: CASSGRSYGYTF.

The chain employs TRBV11-2 and TRBJ2-7, with 7 bases lining up with TRBD2. CDR3 size: 16 residues. The ends lost 5 bases at V and 2 bases at J; junction bases unmatched: 12. Germline CDR1 is SGHAT and CDR2 is FQNNGV. In DNA form, the CDR3 reads TGTGCCAGCAGCCCGACGAACTGGCGGGGGACCTACGAGCAGTACTTC. Translated: CASSPTNWRGTYEQYF.

The chain joins TRBV5-5 to TRBJ2-7, with D unresolved. Germline V gene data show CDR1 as SGHKS and CDR2 as YYEKEE (reference sequence). CDR3 length equals 14 residues. The ends were cut back, 1 base at V and 0 bases at J, with 8 bases in the middle. The CDR3 is CASSLNGYSYEQYF. The DNA of the CDR3 is TGTGCCAGCAGCTTGAATGGGTACTCCTACGAGCAGTACTTC. Combining the CDR3 with reference TRBV5-5 and TRBJ2-7 gives the whole variable domain DAGVTQSPTHLIKTRGQQVTLRCSPISGHKSVSWYQQVLGQGPQFIFQYYEKEERGRGNFPDRFSARQFPNYSSELNVNALLLGDSALYLCASSLNGYSYEQYFGPGTRLTVT.

The chain recombines TRBV7-2 with TRBJ2-3; D is perhaps TRBD2 (6 bases). The length of the CDR3 is 15 residues. V was cut by 0 bases and J by 4 bases, with 11 bases left in between. CDR1 is SGHTA and CDR2 is FQGNSA in the germline V gene. CDR3 in DNA: TGTGCCAGCAGCTTAGCTCTTTCGGGGGCAGATACGCAGTATTTT. Translating gives CASSLALSGADTQYF.

The chain recombines TRBV5-4 with TRBJ2-1, with 10 nucleotides matching TRBD2. The CDR3 has 15 amino acids. J gave up 8 bases and V 4 bases, and 9 bases lay outside the gene matches. Germline lookup yields CDR1 SGHNT and CDR2 YYREEE (reference sequence). CDR3 sequence: CASSGLAESRDEQFF. CDR3 nucleotides: TGTGCCAGCAGCGGACTAGCGGAGTCAAGGGATGAGCAGTTCTTC.

The chain carries TRBV5-1 and TRBJ2-3; 10 bases fit TRBD2. J lost 1 base, V lost 4 bases, and 15 bases had no gene match. The CDR3 has 19 amino acids. Germline CDR1 is SGHRS and CDR2 is YFSETQ. This CDR3 is CASSPARTSGGGGTDTQYF. CDR3 nucleotide sequence: TGCGCCAGCAGCCCCGCTCGGACTAGCGGAGGGGGGGGCACAGATACGCAGTATTTT.

The V call is TRBV5-4, the J call TRBJ2-1, with 9 bases aligning to TRBD1. Losses at the gene ends were 4 bases for V and 6 bases for J; bases not matched to a gene: 5. This CDR3 is built from 14 residues. CDR1 SGHNT and CDR2 YYREEE come from the germline V gene (reference sequence). DNA for the CDR3: TGTGCCAGCAGCCAGGGACAGGGCCGCAATGAGCAGTTCTTC. Residues: CASSQGQGRNEQFF.

This chain uses TRBV4-1 with TRBJ1-2; no clear D. V lost 1 base and J lost 4, with 13 bases in between. The CDR3 contains 15 residues. Germline CDR1 is MGHRA and CDR2 is YSYEKL. Here the CDR3 DNA reads TGCGCCAGCAGCCAAGTAGGGCTCCCCTCCTATGGCTACACCTTC. Protein sequence: CASSQVGLPSYGYTF.

As DNA, the CDR3 is TGTGCCAGCAGTGAGCCACCTAGGAATGAGCAGTTCTTC. Amino acid sequence: CASSEPPRNEQFF. The rearrangement uses TRBV25-1 and TRBJ2-1; D is ambiguous. V lost 3 bases and J lost 7, with 10 bases in between. Germline values: CDR1 MGHDK, CDR2 SYGVNS. The CDR3 has 13 amino acids.

The V call is TRBV5-1, the J call TRBJ2-3, with D unresolved. Germline-derived CDR1 and CDR2 are SGHRS and YFSETQ. Between the trimmed V and J ends, which lost 1 base and 5 bases, there was a span of 11 bases. The CDR3 spans 14 residues. For the CDR3, the DNA is TGCGCCAGCAGCTTGTATATCACCGGAGATACGCAGTATTTT. It encodes CASSLYITGDTQYF.

The rearrangement uses TRBV7-2 and TRBJ1-2, with D tentatively TRBD1 (5 bases). V lost 2 bases and J 6 bases, leaving 10 bases between the germline ends. The germline gives CDR1 SGHTA, CDR2 FQGNSA. The CDR3 runs to 13 residues. Here the CDR3 DNA reads TGTGCCAGCAGCTTAACAAGGGGAAATGGCTACACCTTC. This sequence encodes CASSLTRGNGYTF.

This clone was detected a few times. The chain recombines TRBV7-9 with TRBJ1-4, with D perhaps TRBD1 (6 bases). CDR1 and CDR2 (germline): SEHNR, FQNEAQ (reference sequence). CDR3 length: 15 residues. The V and J ends lost 5 bases and 8 bases respectively, with 18 bases between them. Written as DNA, the CDR3 is TGTGCCAGCAGCCAAGATACAGGGTACTTCGAAAAACTGTTTTTT. Translation gives CASSQDTGYFEKLFF.

This clone was counted a few times. The chain uses TRBV2 and TRBJ2-7; D tentatively reads TRBD1 or TRBD2 (5 bases each). Germline V gives CDR1 SNHLY, CDR2 FYNNEI. The length of the CDR3 is 14 residues. Trimming removed 0 bases from V and 3 bases from J, with 9 bases in between. CDR3 residues: CASSEAGTVYEQYF. CDR3 DNA sequence: TGTGCCAGCAGTGAAGCGGGGACGGTCTACGAGCAGTACTTC.

This chain connects TRBV9 to TRBJ2-1, with D possibly being TRBD2 (6 bases). Trimming left V 4 bases short and J 8 bases short, with 16 bases between. From germline, CDR1 is SGDLS and CDR2 YYNGEE. The CDR3 runs to 14 residues. The CDR3 here is CASSPQTSIDEQFF. In nucleotides, the CDR3 is TGTGCCAGCAGCCCGCAGACTAGTATCGATGAGCAGTTCTTC.

Remarks on this clone: This is likely a read error, given that the CDR3 carries no conserved phenylalanine or tryptophan at its end. This chain links TRBV5-4 with TRBJ1-2; the match to TRBD1 covers 8 bases. CDR3 size: 14 residues. V was pared by 0 bases and J by 4 bases, with 2 bases of the junction left unmatched. Looked up from germline, CDR1 is SGHNT and CDR2 is YYREEE (reference sequence). The CDR3 nucleotides are TGTGCCAGCAGCTTGGACAGGGGGGCCTATGGCTACACCCTC. This codes for CASSLDRGAYGYTL.

The chain combines TRBV7-6 with TRBJ1-1; 8 nucleotides line up with TRBD1. V dropped 5 bases and J dropped 4; count of bases not matched to a gene: 6. The CDR3 is 14 residues long. Germline loops: CDR1 SGHVS, CDR2 FNYEAQ. CDR3 nucleotides: TGTGCCAGCAGCACTCCAGGGGGCCGCACTGAAGCTTTCTTT. Translating it yields CASSTPGGRTEAFF.